Described below is a single T cell receptor (beta chain) sequence and its context. Preparing the TCRbeta library involved the use of unique molecular identifiers. Via MiXCR, TCRdb re-called the PCR reads, giving one row per CDR3 protein. This sample has some 520,000 distinct CDR3 sequences, with around a third found just once. This specimen belongs to a study of T-cell reconstitution after alpha-beta-depleted transplantation in children. From germline, CDR1 is LNHDA and CDR2 SQIVND (reference sequence). The CDR3 runs to 14 residues. The V gene lost 0 bases and the J gene lost 0 bases, with 5 bases spanning the gap.

The sample consisted of PBMCs from the stem cell graft donor, taken from the stem cell graft. This TCR derives from a human donor who donated a stem cell graft to a child with aplastic anemia. V and J are TRBV19 and TRBJ1-1; D not resolved. The CDR3 reads CASSIEGMNTEAFF. Written as DNA, the CDR3 is TGTGCCAGTAGTATAGAGGGGATGAACACTGAAGCTTTCTTT.